The text below deals with one T cell receptor beta chain. Reverse transcribed after extraction, RNA yielded cDNA as the sequencing template. The assay was immunoSEQ multiplex PCR, and TCRdb's table has in-frame clones only and misses some. The sample lists about 180,000 clones, more than 60% seen once, with roughly 1.7% in the top ten. CDR1 and CDR2 from the germline V gene are MNHEY and SVGAGI. There are 13 residues in the CDR3. V lost 6 bases, J lost 4 bases, and 9 bases lay in between. The data are from a study of CD8+ T cells in alopecia areata. The clonotype was recovered from a human donor with alopecia areata. The J gene is TRBJ2-2, the V gene TRBV6-5, with D unclear. Sequences were derived from CD4+ T cells sorted from blood, sampled at week 0. The CDR3 bases are TGTGCCAGCAGAATTACGGTCACCGGGGAGCTGTTTTTT. Translation gives CASRITVTGELFF.